The 19 T cell receptor beta chains below come from one sample, sequenced in a study of cytomegalovirus exposure and HLA in healthy donors. The protocol was immunoSEQ multiplex PCR, while the TCRdb copy is restricted to in-frame clones and leaves out a portion. The repertoire consists of 97,000 or so clones, with about 94% occurring once and the leading ten covering 0.8% to 0.9%. The sample taken for sequencing was PBMCs. These receptors were collected from a woman aged 18-29 years in good health and CMV-seronegative.

The chain couples TRBV19 to TRBJ2-7; weak D call: TRBD1 (6 bases). The CDR3 spans 17 residues. V lost 1 base, J lost 0 bases, and 16 bases lay in between. The germline gives CDR1 LNHDA, CDR2 SQIVND (reference sequence). This CDR3 reads CASSIGMRTDRSYEQYF. In DNA, the CDR3 is TGTGCCAGTAGTATAGGAATGAGGACAGATCGCTCCTACGAGCAGTACTTC.

The V call is TRBV2, the J call TRBJ2-3; 12 bases fit TRBD2. Per the germline V gene, CDR1 is SNHLY and CDR2 is FYNNEI. This CDR3 spans 17 amino acids. V lost 10 bases to trimming and J lost 4 bases; unmatched junction nucleotides: 15. The CDR3 nucleotides are TGTGCCACCGAGACTAGCGGGGGCCGAATTTTTGCAGATACGCAGTATTTT. This encodes CATETSGGRIFADTQYF.

The rearrangement joins TRBV7-9 to TRBJ1-1; no reliable D call. The germline CDR1 and CDR2 sequences are SEHNR and FQNEAQ (reference sequence). Deletions cut 5 bases from V and 0 bases from J, with 16 bases between. The CDR3 has 16 amino acids. The CDR3 sequence is CASSLSATGMNTEAFF. The CDR3 DNA sequence: TGTGCCAGCAGCCTCAGTGCGACGGGGATGAACACTGAAGCTTTCTTT.

The gene calls are TRBV28 and TRBJ1-1; 8 bases align to TRBD1. Germline lookup yields CDR1 MDHEN and CDR2 SYDVKM. The V and J ends lost 3 bases and 4 bases, in that order; junction bases with no gene match: 4. CDR3 length equals 14 residues. The CDR3: CASSLDRAPTEAFF. CDR3 in DNA: TGTGCCAGCAGTTTGGACAGGGCGCCCACTGAAGCTTTCTTT.

This rearrangement joins TRBV7-9 to TRBJ2-3; 8 nucleotides agree with TRBD2. V gave up 5 bases and J gave up 4 bases; unmatched junction bases: 14. CDR3 size: 17 residues. CDR1 is SEHNR and CDR2 is FQNEAQ in the germline V gene (reference sequence). The CDR3: CASSPWGSGLVADTQYF. The CDR3, as DNA: TGTGCCAGCAGCCCCTGGGGATCGGGACTAGTGGCAGATACGCAGTATTTT.

The genes are TRBV6-1 and TRBJ2-7; 11 bases line up with TRBD2. The ends lost 8 bases at V and 4 bases at J; junction bases unmatched: 10. CDR1 and CDR2 (germline): MNHNS, SASEGT. This CDR3 comprises 15 residues. The CDR3 region is CASGAGTSGYYEQYF. CDR3 sequence (DNA): TGTGCCAGCGGAGCCGGGACTAGCGGTTATTACGAGCAGTACTTC.

The count of this clone is one. The V call is TRBV11-3, the J call TRBJ1-1; D remains ambiguous. This CDR3 is 16 amino acids long. Per the germline V gene, CDR1 is SGHNT and CDR2 is YENEEA. V dropped 3 bases and J dropped 5 bases, with 19 bases sitting between them. This chain's CDR3 is CASSLIAGSTPTEAFF. CDR3 nucleotides: TGTGCCAGCAGCTTGATTGCGGGCAGTACCCCGACTGAAGCTTTCTTT.

The chain combines TRBV29-1 with TRBJ1-1; 7 bases are a match to TRBD1. Germline V gives CDR1 SQVTM, CDR2 ANQGSEA. The junction had 8 bases not matched to a gene; V was cut back by 6 bases and J by 1 base. CDR3 length: 14 amino acids. CDR3 sequence (DNA): TGCAGCGTCCCACCACAGGGGAGGAACACTGAAGCTTTCTTT. This encodes CSVPPQGRNTEAFF.

This chain links TRBV9 with TRBJ1-4; 8 nucleotides align to TRBD1. CDR1 and CDR2 from the germline V gene are SGDLS and YYNGEE. This CDR3 has 14 amino acids. With 0 bases clipped from V and 8 bases from J, the junction kept 3 bases outside the gene matches. Written as DNA, the CDR3 is TGTGCCAGCAGCGTAGGACAGGGGTTCGAAAAACTGTTTTTT. As protein: CASSVGQGFEKLFF.

The chain employs TRBV19 and TRBJ2-5; the match to TRBD1 covers 7 bases. This CDR3 has 14 amino acids. The ends lost 5 bases at V and 5 bases at J; junction bases unmatched: 8. Germline assignment: CDR1 LNHDA and CDR2 SQIVND (reference sequence). CDR3 in DNA: TGTGCCAGTAGTTGGGCAGGGGGTGTGGAGACCCAGTACTTC. Encoded protein: CASSWAGGVETQYF. Full variable domain (remainder filled in from reference TRBV19 and TRBJ2-5): DGGITQSPKYLFRKEGQNVTLSCEQNLNHDAMYWYRQDPGQGLRLIYYSQIVNDFQKGDIAEGYSVSREKKESFPLTVTSAQKNPTAFYLCASSWAGGVETQYFGPGTRLLVL.

The CDR3 region has the DNA TGTGCCAGCAGTGAAATTGACATCTCTGGCTACACCTTC. Translation: CASSEIDISGYTF. The chain joins TRBV6-1 to TRBJ1-2; D gene unclear. The germline CDR1 and CDR2 sequences are MNHNS and SASEGT. This CDR3 spans 13 amino acids. V was clipped by 2 bases and J by 7 bases, with 11 bases between them.

The rearrangement links TRBV13 to TRBJ2-3; 10 bases are shared with TRBD2. The V and J ends lost 5 bases and 7 bases, in that order; junction bases with no gene match: 12. The CDR3 is 16 amino acids. Germline loops: CDR1 PRHDT, CDR2 FYEKMQ (reference sequence). The CDR3 DNA sequence: TGTGCCAGCAGCCCTGGAGCGGGAGGGCCAGTGTATACGCAGTATTTT. Protein product: CASSPGAGGPVYTQYF. Supplemented by reference TRBV13 and TRBJ2-3, the full variable domain reads AAGVIQSPRHLIKEKRETATLKCYPIPRHDTVYWYQQGPGQDPQFLISFYEKMQSDKGSIPDRFSAQQFSDYHSELNMSSLELGDSALYFCASSPGAGGPVYTQYFGPGTRLTVL.

V and J are TRBV28 and TRBJ1-1, with 7 positions matching TRBD1. Germline V gene data show CDR1 as MDHEN and CDR2 as SYDVKM. After removal of 5 bases from V and 1 base from J, the junction contained 7 bases not matched to a gene. The length of the CDR3 is 15 residues. CDR3 loop: CASSTAGTENTEAFF. Here the CDR3 DNA reads TGTGCCAGCAGTACCGCCGGGACAGAGAACACTGAAGCTTTCTTT.

The chain couples TRBV18 to TRBJ2-7; 8 nucleotides line up with TRBD1. The CDR3 has 14 residues. CDR1 KGHSH and CDR2 LQKENI come from the germline V gene. V shed 4 bases, J shed 2 bases, and the junction held 4 bases outside the gene matches. CDR3 amino acids: CASSRTGQTYEQYF. The CDR3 DNA sequence: TGTGCCAGCTCACGGACAGGGCAAACCTACGAGCAGTACTTC.

The table lists this clone with a count of one. The V call is TRBV5-1, the J call TRBJ2-5, with 9 nucleotides matching TRBD2. Germline assignment: CDR1 SGHRS and CDR2 YFSETQ. The CDR3 extends over 16 amino acids. V dropped 2 bases and J dropped 1; count of bases not matched to a gene: 6. This chain's CDR3 is CASSFPLAGIQETQYF. CDR3 in DNA: TGCGCCAGCAGCTTCCCCCTAGCGGGGATCCAAGAGACCCAGTACTTC.

This clone was observed a single time. The chain links TRBV7-9 to TRBJ2-3, with a possible D match to TRBD1 (5 bases). The V end was cut by 5 bases, the J end by 1 base, with 7 bases between. Germline CDR1 and CDR2: SEHNR and FQNEAQ (reference sequence). The length of the CDR3 is 13 residues. DNA for the CDR3: TGTGCCAGCAGCGTACAGGGCACAGATACGCAGTATTTT. It translates to CASSVQGTDTQYF.

The chain has TRBV4-3 and TRBJ1-5; D is undetermined. The germline CDR1 and CDR2 sequences are LGHNA and YSLEER. V was trimmed by 1 base and J by 5 bases, leaving 12 bases between them. The CDR3 loop spans 15 amino acids. The CDR3 DNA reads as TGCGCCAGCAGCCAAGTTATTAGGAGGGATCAGCCCCAGCATTTT. Encoded protein: CASSQVIRRDQPQHF.

The chain is built from TRBV9 and TRBJ1-2; 8 bases line up with TRBD1. There are 14 residues in the CDR3. CDR1 is SGDLS, CDR2 YYNGEE, per germline. Trimming took 3 bases from V and 0 from J; bases not matched to a gene: 1. CDR3 amino acids: CASSEGQANYGYTF. The CDR3 DNA sequence: TGTGCCAGCAGCGAGGGACAGGCTAACTATGGCTACACCTTC.

CDR3 amino acids: CATSSRTRTQYF. Written as DNA, the CDR3 is TGTGCCACCAGCAGCAGGACTCGGACCCAGTACTTC. This chain joins TRBV15 and TRBJ2-5, with D possibly being TRBD2 (5 bases). The V end was cut by 3 bases, the J end by 7 bases, with 9 bases between. The CDR3 covers 12 residues. Germline V gene lookup returns CDR1 LNHNV and CDR2 YYDKDF (reference sequence).